This TCR beta chain was captured in a study of blood T cell repertoires in COVID-19 (TCRdb year 2020). For the study in its entirety: Samples covering the acute and convalescent phases of COVID-19 were provided by collaborators in the United States, Italy and Spain. The prospective study material was composed of cDNA or gDNA derived from T cells, B-cell-depleted T cells, or PBMCs. Deeply sampled blood TCRbeta repertoires from subjects exposed to, actively infected with, or recovered from COVID-19 were included in the dataset. The repertoires were made available in a free public database intended to serve as a resource for research on the immune response to SARS-CoV-2. Samples were obtained from the ongoing ImmuneRACE study (first 160 participants) and from over a thousand subjects provided by 6 global collaborators. The sample metadata nearly always contained a de-identified subject ID, COVID-19 status, age in years and sex. HLA class I and class II types, where available, came from metadata supplied by the sample provider rather than from assay-based typing.

Participants in the prospective study were aged roughly 18 to 90 years, lived in some 24 United States geographic areas, and enrolled through a virtual design. Cohort assignment in the prospective study relied on participant-reported clinical history from a screening survey and a study questionnaire. For ImmuneRACE Cohort 3, a participant was defined as recovered based on two consecutive negative NP/OP PCR tests, clearance by a healthcare professional, or resolution of symptoms. Mobile phlebotomists in the prospective study collected whole blood, serum and a nasopharyngeal or oropharyngeal swab from every participant. Over a roughly 2-month period, participants in the prospective study had the option of providing additional blood draws and questionnaires. Prospective study blood samples were shipped either frozen or at room temperature before DNA extraction. A word on this clone: The antigen this receptor binds is unknown. No per-base quality is available; no much larger clone lies one base away.

Study-wide conclusions, independent of this receptor: The quantity of clinical and demographic metadata differed by source and by participant and was supplied without curation.

TCRbeta CDR3 regions were amplified from genomic DNA using the immunoSEQ Assay, a bias-controlled multiplex PCR. The paper's data handling went like this. Within the assay, amplification of reference gene primers was used to estimate how many nucleated cells each sample contained. Sequence reads were collapsed and filtered to measure the absolute abundance of every unique TCRbeta CDR3 rearrangement. For each sample, productive Simpson clonality was calculated as the square root of Simpson's diversity index over productive rearrangements. Imported from immuneACCESS, the table was reduced by TCRdb to in-frame sequences with V and J called. These copies leave out some clones; in studies compared against another copy, an unresolved V gene accounts for under half, and the cause of the remainder is not known. V and J calls and clone size are as listed in that table; D and trimming were resolved from the DNA. The sample contains hundreds of thousands of clones, approximately 84% of them found a single time. Of the sample, approximately 3.1% falls within the top ten clones.

V drops 3 bases and J drops 2 bases, leaving 6 bases in between. The CDR3, from cysteine to phenylalanine, totals 13 residues. Solely the CDR3 DNA is kept, with 39 bases framed from the first base. CDR1 and CDR2, per the germline V gene, are SGHDT and YYEEEE. Sequenced sample: PBMCs or T cells enriched from blood (not recorded which). This clonotype originated in a woman in her 30s who had recovered from COVID-19. The chain uses TRBV5-6 and TRBJ1-5, with the D gene not confidently named. The CDR3 here reads CASSSAGNQPQHF. The DNA sequence is TGTGCCAGCAGCTCGGCGGGCAATCAGCCCCAGCATTTT.